This TCR beta chain was retrieved from a study of control samples from healthy donors and cancer patients. Only in-frame clones appear in the TCRdb table, and some are missing; sequencing was by immunoSEQ multiplex PCR. Seen here are roughly 170,000 clones, around nine tenths observed once, and the top ten hold around 5.1%. Germline values: CDR1 LGHNA, CDR2 YNFKEQ. J lost 2 bases, V lost 4 bases, and 11 bases had no gene match. CDR3 length equals 18 residues. The sequenced sample was blood. The gene calls are TRBV4-2 and TRBJ2-4; the match to TRBD2 covers 10 bases. This TCR was recovered from a woman in her twenties or thirties in good health. The CDR3 loop reads CASSPSGGASGTKNIQYF. CDR3 nucleotide sequence: TGTGCCAGCAGCCCCAGCGGGGGGGCAAGTGGGACCAAAAACATTCAGTACTTC.